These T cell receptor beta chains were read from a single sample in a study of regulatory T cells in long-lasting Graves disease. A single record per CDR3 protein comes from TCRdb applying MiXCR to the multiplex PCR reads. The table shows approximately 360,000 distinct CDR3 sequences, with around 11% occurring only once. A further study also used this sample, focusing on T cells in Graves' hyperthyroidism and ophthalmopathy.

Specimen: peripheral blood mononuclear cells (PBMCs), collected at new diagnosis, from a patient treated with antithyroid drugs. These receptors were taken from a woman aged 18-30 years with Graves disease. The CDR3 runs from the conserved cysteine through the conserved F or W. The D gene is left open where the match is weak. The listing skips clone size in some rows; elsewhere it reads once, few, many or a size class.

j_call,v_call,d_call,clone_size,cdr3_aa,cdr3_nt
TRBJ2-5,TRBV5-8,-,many,CASSPQGGRVQETQYF,TGTGCCAGCAGCCCCCAGGGGGGGCGGGTTCAAGAGACCCAGTACTTC
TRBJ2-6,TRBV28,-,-,CASRTIRIDSGANVLTF,TGTGCCAGCCGAACTATTCGGATTGACTCTGGGGCCAACGTCCTGACTTTC
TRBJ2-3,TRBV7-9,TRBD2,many,CASSLAGGDTQYF,TGTGCCAGCAGCTTAGCGGGGGGGGATACGCAGTATTTT
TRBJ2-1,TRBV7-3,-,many,CASSLGGLGEQFF,TGTGCCAGCAGCTTAGGAGGACTGGGTGAGCAGTTCTTC
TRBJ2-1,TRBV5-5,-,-,CASSALLSGEQFF,TGTGCCAGCAGCGCATTACTGTCGGGGGAGCAGTTCTTC
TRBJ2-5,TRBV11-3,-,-,CASKGGLEETQYF,TGTGCCAGCAAAGGAGGGCTGGAAGAGACCCAGTACTTC
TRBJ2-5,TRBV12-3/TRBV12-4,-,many,CASTSGLPGQETQYF,TGTGCCAGCACGAGCGGGCTTCCGGGACAGGAGACCCAGTACTTC
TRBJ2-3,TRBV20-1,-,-,CSTNGGDSTDTQYF,TGCAGCACAAATGGTGGGGACAGCACAGATACGCAGTATTTT
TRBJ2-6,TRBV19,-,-,CASSITGANVLTF,TGTGCCAGTAGTATTACTGGGGCCAACGTCCTGACTTTC
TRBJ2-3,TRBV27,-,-,CASSLAQGTDTQYF,TGTGCCAGCAGTTTGGCGCAGGGCACAGATACGCAGTATTTT
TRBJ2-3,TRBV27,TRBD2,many,CASSSAGVYEDTQYF,TGTGCCAGTTCGTCAGCGGGAGTCTACGAAGATACGCAGTATTTT
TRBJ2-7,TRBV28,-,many,CASSFWGAGYEQYF,TGTGCCAGCAGTTTCTGGGGGGCGGGGTACGAGCAGTACTTC
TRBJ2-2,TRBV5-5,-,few,CASIPGPTGELFF,TGTGCCAGCATTCCAGGGCCCACCGGGGAGCTGTTTTTT
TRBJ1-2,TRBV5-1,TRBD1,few,CASSLRTGANNYGYTF,TGCGCCAGCAGCCTCCGGACAGGGGCAAACAACTATGGCTACACCTTC
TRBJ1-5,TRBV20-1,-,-,CSARDLGVWGQPQHF,TGCAGTGCTAGAGACCTAGGGGTTTGGGGTCAGCCCCAGCATTTT
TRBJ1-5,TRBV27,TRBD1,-,CASSHGQGSGQPQHF,TGTGCCAGCAGTCACGGACAGGGGTCTGGACAGCCCCAGCATTTT
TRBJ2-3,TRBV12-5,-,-,CASGLGLITDTQYF,TGTGCTAGTGGTTTGGGGTTAATCACAGATACGCAGTATTTT
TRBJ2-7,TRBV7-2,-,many,CASSLSPTYEQYF,TGTGCCAGCAGCTTATCCCCAACCTACGAGCAGTACTTC
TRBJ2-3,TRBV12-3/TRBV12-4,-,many,CASTTGLAADTQYF,TGTGCCAGCACCACCGGGCTAGCAGCAGATACGCAGTATTTT
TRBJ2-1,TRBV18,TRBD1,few,CASSLGQGHSYNEQFF,TGTGCCAGCTCACTAGGACAGGGACACTCCTACAATGAGCAGTTCTTC
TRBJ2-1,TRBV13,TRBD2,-,CASSFRLAGAGNEQFF,TGTGCCAGCAGCTTTAGACTAGCGGGAGCGGGCAATGAGCAGTTCTTC
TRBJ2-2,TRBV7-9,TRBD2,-,CASSLGSAGRALDGELFF,TGTGCCAGCAGCTTAGGATCCGCCGGGAGGGCCCTTGACGGGGAGCTGTTTTTT
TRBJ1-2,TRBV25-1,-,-,CASSLGGFGYTF,TGTGCCAGCAGTCTTGGGGGTTTTGGCTACACCTTC
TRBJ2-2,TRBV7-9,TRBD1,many,CASSRTGGATAGELFF,TGTGCCAGCAGCCGGACAGGGGGCGCGACGGCCGGGGAGCTGTTTTTT
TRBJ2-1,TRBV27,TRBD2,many,CASSFDGTSIYNEQFF,TGTGCCAGCAGTTTCGACGGGACTAGCATATACAATGAGCAGTTCTTC
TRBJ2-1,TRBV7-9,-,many,CASSLPLGRNEQFF,TGTGCCAGCAGCCTACCGCTGGGACGGAACGAGCAGTTCTTC
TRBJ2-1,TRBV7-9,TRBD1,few,CASSLAGTGKTLTLYNEQFF,TGTGCCAGCAGCTTAGCTGGGACAGGGAAAACCCTCACATTATACAATGAGCAGTTCTTC
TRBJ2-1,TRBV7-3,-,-,CASSLTGGVGVYNEQFF,TGTGCCAGCAGCTTAACGGGCGGGGTCGGAGTCTACAATGAGCAGTTCTTC
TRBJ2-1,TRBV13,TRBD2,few,CASSLATSGALGQFF,TGTGCCAGCAGCTTAGCGACTAGCGGAGCCCTTGGGCAGTTCTTC